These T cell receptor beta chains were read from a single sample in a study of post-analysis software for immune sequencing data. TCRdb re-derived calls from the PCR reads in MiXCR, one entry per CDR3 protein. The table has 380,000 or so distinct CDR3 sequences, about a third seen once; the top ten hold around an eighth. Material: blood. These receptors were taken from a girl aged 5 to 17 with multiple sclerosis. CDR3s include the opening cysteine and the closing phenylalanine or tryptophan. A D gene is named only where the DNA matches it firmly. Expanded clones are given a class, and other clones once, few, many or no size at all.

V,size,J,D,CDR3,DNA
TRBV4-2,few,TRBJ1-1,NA,CASSRGDGVEAFF,TGTGCCAGCAGCCGAGGAGACGGAGTTGAAGCTTTCTTT
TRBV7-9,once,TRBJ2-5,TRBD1,CASSLQTGASETQYF,TGCGCCAGCAGCTTGCAGACAGGGGCTTCGGAGACCCAGTACTTC
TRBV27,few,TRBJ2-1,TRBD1,CASSLIWDSLYNEQFF,TGTGCCAGCAGTTTAATCTGGGACAGCCTCTACAATGAGCAGTTCTTC
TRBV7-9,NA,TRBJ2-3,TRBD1,CASSLLTGGDTQYF,TGTGCCAGCAGCTTACTCACAGGGGGCGATACGCAGTATTTT
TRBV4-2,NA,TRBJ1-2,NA,CASSQEMMGKRDYTF,TGTGCCAGCAGCCAAGAGATGATGGGGAAAAGGGACTACACCTTC
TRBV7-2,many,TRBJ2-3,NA,CASSYDSTADTQYF,TGTGCCAGCAGCTACGACTCCACCGCAGATACGCAGTATTTT
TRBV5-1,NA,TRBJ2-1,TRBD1,CASSLGTGAREQFF,TGCGCCAGCAGCTTGGGTACAGGGGCGCGTGAGCAGTTCTTC
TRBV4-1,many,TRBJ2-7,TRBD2,CASSQDFSGGDYVEQYF,TGCGCCAGCAGCCAAGACTTTAGCGGGGGGGACTACGTCGAGCAGTACTTC
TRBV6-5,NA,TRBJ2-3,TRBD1,CASSYPVTGITDTQYF,TGTGCCAGCAGTTACCCCGTGACAGGGATCACAGATACGCAGTATTTT
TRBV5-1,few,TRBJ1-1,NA,CASSLGQENLFFSEAFF,TGCGCCAGCAGCTTGGGGCAGGAGAATCTTTTTTTTAGTGAAGCTTTCTTT
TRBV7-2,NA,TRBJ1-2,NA,CASSRQSGDSGNYGYTF,TGTGCCAGCAGCCGCCAAAGCGGAGATAGCGGAAACTATGGCTACACCTTC
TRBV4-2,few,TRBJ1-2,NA,CASSPGEKGYYGYTF,TGTGCCAGCAGCCCCGGGGAGAAGGGGTACTATGGCTACACCTTC